The rows below give T cell receptor beta chains drawn from one sample of a study of T cells of healthy individuals. Each CDR3 protein gets one entry after TCRdb re-called the 5' RACE reads with MiXCR. Among some 100,000 distinct CDR3 sequences listed, around 17% were seen once. The receptor source for this set is a human donor in good health. The CDR3 runs from the conserved cysteine through the conserved F or W. The order of the fields is V gene, clone size, J gene, CDR3 length, D gene, CDR3 DNA, CDR3 protein. D genes are given only for firm matches. Where a row states a size, it is once, few, many or the class of an expanded clone; other rows omit it.

>TRBV20-1|NA|TRBJ2-5|15|TRBD2
TGCAGTGCTAGAGATCCTAGCGGAGGGTGGGAGACCCAGTACTTC
CSARDPSGGWETQYF
>TRBV6-6|few|TRBJ1-4|14|TRBD1
TGTGCCAGCAGACGACAGGGGCAAGGGGAAAAACTGTTTTTT
CASRRQGQGEKLFF
>TRBV20-1|NA|TRBJ2-2|13|NA
TGCAGTGCTAGCAGTACTATCTCCGGGGAGCTGTTTTTT
CSASSTISGELFF
>TRBV20-1|few|TRBJ1-2|14|NA
TGCCTCCCGGGGGGACCGGGTCGATTCGCGGGCTACACCTTC
CLPGGPGRFAGYTF
>TRBV2|NA|TRBJ1-6|15|TRBD1
TGTGCCAGCATCAAGGACAGGGGTGGTAATTCACCCCTCCACTTT
CASIKDRGGNSPLHF
>TRBV5-6|NA|TRBJ2-7|16|TRBD2
TGTGCCAGCAGCGCCAACCCGGGACTAGCGGGAACCGAGCAGTACTTC
CASSANPGLAGTEQYF
>TRBV12-3/TRBV12-4|many|TRBJ1-2|13|NA
TGTGCCAGCAGTTTGGCACAGAACTATGGCTACACCTTC
CASSLAQNYGYTF
>TRBV12-3/TRBV12-4|few|TRBJ2-2|12|NA
TGTGCCAGCACCTCGGACACCGGGGAGCTGTTTTTT
CASTSDTGELFF
>TRBV20-1|many|TRBJ2-2|14|NA
TGCAGTGCTAGAGATTTCGACTACACCGGGGAGCTGTTTTTT
CSARDFDYTGELFF
>TRBV15|NA|TRBJ1-4|16|NA
TGTGCCACCACTCGTTCGGGGACGCCAACTAATGAAAAACTGTTTTTT
CATTRSGTPTNEKLFF
>TRBV20-1|NA|TRBJ2-3|15|TRBD2
TGCAGTGCCCAAAGACTAGCGGGAGGCCTAGATACGCAGTATTTT
CSAQRLAGGLDTQYF
>TRBV5-1|NA|TRBJ2-7|14|NA
TGCGCCAGCAGCCAAGGGGACGGGTCCTACGAGCAGTACTTC
CASSQGDGSYEQYF
>TRBV5-5|NA|TRBJ2-7|15|TRBD2
TGTGCCAGCAGCTTGGAGTGGGGGGGAGGCTACGAGCAGTACTTC
CASSLEWGGGYEQYF
>TRBV20-1|NA|TRBJ2-3|14|NA
TGCAGTGCTAGAGTCGCTCTCCGGGGGGATACGCAGTATTTT
CSARVALRGDTQYF
>TRBV27|NA|TRBJ2-5|14|NA
TGTGCCAGCAGCCTAGGGGTTGAAGTAGAGACCCAGTACTTC
CASSLGVEVETQYF
>TRBV7-8|NA|TRBJ2-5|16|TRBD2
TGTGCCAGCAGCTTAGCGGGGGGGACTAGCAGGGAGACCCAGTACTTC
CASSLAGGTSRETQYF
>TRBV7-9|few|TRBJ1-1|14|NA
TGTGCCAGCAGCTTATGGGCGGAGTACACTGAAGCTTTCTTT
CASSLWAEYTEAFF
>TRBV5-1|few|TRBJ1-2|14|NA
TGCGCCAGCAGCTCGGACAGTCCTCACTATGGCTACACCTTC
CASSSDSPHYGYTF
>TRBV6-5|NA|TRBJ2-5|14|NA
TGTGCCAGCAGTTACATCGGGGGCGGTGAGACCCAGTACTTC
CASSYIGGGETQYF
>TRBV11-2|NA|TRBJ1-5|16|TRBD1
TGTGCCAGCAGCTTAGCCGGGACAGGGGGCGAACAGCCCCAGCATTTT
CASSLAGTGGEQPQHF
>TRBV5-6|many|TRBJ1-5|12|NA
TGTGCCAGCAGCGTAAAAAATCAGCCCCAGCATTTT
CASSVKNQPQHF
>TRBV7-8|few|TRBJ2-3|14|NA
TGTGCCAGCAGCTTAGGGCGGTTGGGGGATACGCAGTATTTT
CASSLGRLGDTQYF
>TRBV5-5|many|TRBJ2-7|16|TRBD2
TGTGCCAGCAGCTTGGGTCCTAGCGGGACCAGTTACGAGCAGTACTTC
CASSLGPSGTSYEQYF
>TRBV27|few|TRBJ2-4|15|TRBD1
TGTGCCAGCAGCCCACGAACAGGGGGCGTCAACATTCAGTACTTC
CASSPRTGGVNIQYF
>TRBV25-1|NA|TRBJ1-6|13|NA
TGTGCCAGCAGGGGGGACACAGATTCACCCCTCCACTTT
CASRGDTDSPLHF
>TRBV10-3|NA|TRBJ2-4|13|NA
TGTGCCATCAGTGAAGATGGCGGAAGCATTCAGTACTTC
CAISEDGGSIQYF
>TRBV7-8|many|TRBJ1-5|14|NA
TGTGCCAGCAGCTTAGCAGACCCCAATCAGCCCCAGCATTTT
CASSLADPNQPQHF
>TRBV6-6|NA|TRBJ1-2|15|NA
TGTGCCAGCAGTTACTCGAAGCACAGTTCATCCGGCTACACCTTC
CASSYSKHSSSGYTF
>TRBV20-1|NA|TRBJ2-3|13|NA
TGCAGTGCTGACGGGGGTACCACAGATACGCAGTATTTT
CSADGGTTDTQYF
>TRBV6-5|NA|TRBJ1-1|14|TRBD1
TGTGCCAGCAGCCCCCGGGACAGGACCACTGAAGCTTTCTTT
CASSPRDRTTEAFF
>TRBV6-2/TRBV6-3|many|TRBJ1-1|16|TRBD1
TGTGCCAGCAGTTACTTATGGACAGGGAGGTCTCCTGAAGCTTTCTTT
CASSYLWTGRSPEAFF
>TRBV29-1|many|TRBJ2-7|13|TRBD2
TGCAGCGTTGTCAGGACTAGCGGGAGCGAGCAGTACTTC
CSVVRTSGSEQYF
>TRBV13|few|TRBJ2-1|17|TRBD2
TGTGCCAGCAGCCTCACGACTAGCGGGGGTCCCTACAATGAGCAGTTCTTC
CASSLTTSGGPYNEQFF
>TRBV7-6|NA|TRBJ2-7|15|NA
TGTGCCAGCAGCTTATCCCCCGGGAGTGTTGGCGAGCAGTACTTC
CASSLSPGSVGEQYF
>TRBV5-1|many|TRBJ1-4|15|NA
TGCGCCAGCAGCCTCGGACGACCCAGTAATGAAAAACTGTTTTTT
CASSLGRPSNEKLFF
>TRBV20-1|NA|TRBJ1-1|12|NA
TGCAGTGCACCCGTTGGGGCCACTGAAGCTTTCTTT
CSAPVGATEAFF
>TRBV27|NA|TRBJ2-1|15|NA
TGTGCCAGCAGTTTGGTCCGGGGCAGTTACAATGAGCAGTTCTTC
CASSLVRGSYNEQFF
>TRBV25-1|few|TRBJ1-1|14|NA
TGTGCCAGCAGAACCGGGGGCGCGAACACTGAAGCTTTCTTT
CASRTGGANTEAFF
>TRBV20-1|NA|TRBJ1-2|15|NA
TGCAGTGCTCACGGACAGCCCAGGAGCTACTATGGCTACACCTTC
CSAHGQPRSYYGYTF
>TRBV20-1|many|TRBJ1-6|16|TRBD1
TGCAGTGCCGTCAGAGGGGACAGGGGATTTTTGTCACCCCTCCACTTT
CSAVRGDRGFLSPLHF
>TRBV29-1|many|TRBJ1-4|13|NA
TGCAGCGTTGTGGTAGGGGTGGATGAAAAACTGTTTTTT
CSVVVGVDEKLFF
>TRBV12-3/TRBV12-4|few|TRBJ1-5|15|NA
TGTGCCAGCAGTTTAAGCTACAAAGCCAATCAGCCCCAGCATTTT
CASSLSYKANQPQHF
>TRBV7-9|NA|TRBJ1-1|12|NA
TGTGCCAGCAGCTTGGGAGAGAGGAAGCCATTCTTT
CASSLGERKPFF
>TRBV20-1|NA|TRBJ1-5|13|NA
TGCAGTGCAAACCCCCGCGTTCTTGGGCCCCAGCATTTT
CSANPRVLGPQHF
>TRBV6-1|NA|TRBJ2-1|15|TRBD2
TGTGCCAGCAGTGAAGTACTAGCGGGGTACAATGAGCAGTTCTTC
CASSEVLAGYNEQFF
>TRBV20-1|NA|TRBJ2-5|15|TRBD2
TGCAGTGCTATAGGGTCTAGCGGAAAGGAAGAGACCCAGTACTTC
CSAIGSSGKEETQYF
>TRBV11-1|few|TRBJ2-3|14|NA
TGTGCCAGCAGCTTAAGTCTCACCACAGATACGCAGTATTTT
CASSLSLTTDTQYF
>TRBV20-1|NA|TRBJ2-3|14|TRBD1
TGCAGTGCTGCAGGGACAGGGGGCACAGATACGCAGTATTTT
CSAAGTGGTDTQYF
>TRBV20-1|many|TRBJ2-5|15|TRBD1
TGCAGTGCTAGAGATATCCACAGGGGCCAAGAGACCCAGTACTTC
CSARDIHRGQETQYF
>TRBV10-3|few|TRBJ2-1|14|NA
TGTGCCATCAGTCTGGGGGCATCCTACAATGAGCAGTTCTTC
CAISLGASYNEQFF
>TRBV6-5|NA|TRBJ2-1|14|NA
TGTGCCAGCAGTTACGAAGACACCCTCCTGAGGCAGTTCTTC
CASSYEDTLLRQFF
>TRBV20-1|NA|TRBJ2-3|13|NA
TGCAGTGCTAGAGACCCGAGCACAGATACGCAGTATTTT
CSARDPSTDTQYF